Only a few counts were recorded for the clone carrying this T cell receptor (beta chain). From RNA transcripts, TCR beta CDR3 regions were amplified. First-round RT-PCR with HTBI primers amplified the TCR CDR3 region. TCRdb processed the multiplex PCR reads anew with MiXCR; each CDR3 protein has one entry. The table shows approximately 620,000 distinct CDR3 sequences, with 14% occurring only once. The sample is drawn from a study of T cells in Graves' hyperthyroidism and ophthalmopathy. Trimming cost V 4 bases and J 3 bases; bases outside gene matches: 7. Looked up from germline, CDR1 is LNHDA and CDR2 is SQIVND (reference sequence). The CDR3 runs to 15 residues.

Sequenced sample: blood. The gene calls are TRBV19 and TRBJ2-7; 9 bases agree with TRBD2. This TCR came from a young woman with Graves' hyperthyroidism that later progressed to Graves' ophthalmopathy. The CDR3 nucleotides read TGTGCCAGTAGTACTCAACTAGCGGGCCTCTACGAGCAGTACTTC. Residues: CASSTQLAGLYEQYF.